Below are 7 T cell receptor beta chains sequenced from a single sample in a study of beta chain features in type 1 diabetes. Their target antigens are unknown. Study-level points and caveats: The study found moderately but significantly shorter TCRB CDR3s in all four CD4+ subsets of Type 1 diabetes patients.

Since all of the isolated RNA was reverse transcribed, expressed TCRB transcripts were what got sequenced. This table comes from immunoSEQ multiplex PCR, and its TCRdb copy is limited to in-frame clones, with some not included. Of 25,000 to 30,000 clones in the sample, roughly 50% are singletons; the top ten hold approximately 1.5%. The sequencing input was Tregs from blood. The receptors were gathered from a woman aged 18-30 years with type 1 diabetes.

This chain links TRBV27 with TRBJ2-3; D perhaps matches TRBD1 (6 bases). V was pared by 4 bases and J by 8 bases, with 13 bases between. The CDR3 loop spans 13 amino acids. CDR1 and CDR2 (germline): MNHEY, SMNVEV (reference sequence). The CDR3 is CASSSQQGSTQYF. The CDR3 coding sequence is TGTGCCAGCAGTTCTCAACAGGGAAGTACGCAGTATTTT.

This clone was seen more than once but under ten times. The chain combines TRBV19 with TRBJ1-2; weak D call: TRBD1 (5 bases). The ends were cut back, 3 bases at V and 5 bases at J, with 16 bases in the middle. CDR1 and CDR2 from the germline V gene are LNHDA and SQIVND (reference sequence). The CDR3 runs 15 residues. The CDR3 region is CASSMEGRDDYGYTF. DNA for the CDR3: TGTGCCAGTAGTATGGAGGGCAGGGATGATTATGGCTACACCTTC.

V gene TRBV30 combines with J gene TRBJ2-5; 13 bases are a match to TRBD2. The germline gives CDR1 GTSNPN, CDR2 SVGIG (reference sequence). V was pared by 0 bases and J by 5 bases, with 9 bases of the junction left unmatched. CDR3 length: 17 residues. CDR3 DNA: TGTGCCTGGAGTGTACCCGGGACTAGCGGGATTTCGGAGACCCAGTACTTC. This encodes CAWSVPGTSGISETQYF.

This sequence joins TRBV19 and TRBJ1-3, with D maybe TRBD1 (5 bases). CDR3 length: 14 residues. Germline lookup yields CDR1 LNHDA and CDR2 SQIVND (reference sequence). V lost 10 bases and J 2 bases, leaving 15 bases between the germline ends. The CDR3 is CATTRGGAGNTIYF. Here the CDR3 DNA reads TGTGCCACCACCCGGGGGGGAGCTGGAAACACCATATATTTT.

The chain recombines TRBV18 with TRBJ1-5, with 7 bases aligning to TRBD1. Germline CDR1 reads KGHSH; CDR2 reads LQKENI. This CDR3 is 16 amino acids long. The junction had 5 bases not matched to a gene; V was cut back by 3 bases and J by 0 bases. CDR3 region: CASSPGTVASNQPQHF. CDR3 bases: TGTGCCAGCTCACCCGGGACAGTTGCTAGCAATCAGCCCCAGCATTTT. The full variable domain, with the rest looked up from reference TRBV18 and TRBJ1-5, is NAGVMQNPRHLVRRRGQEARLRCSPMKGHSHVYWYRQLPEEGLKFMVYLQKENIIDESGMPKERFSAEFPKEGPSILRIQQVVRGDSAAYFCASSPGTVASNQPQHFGDGTRLSIL.

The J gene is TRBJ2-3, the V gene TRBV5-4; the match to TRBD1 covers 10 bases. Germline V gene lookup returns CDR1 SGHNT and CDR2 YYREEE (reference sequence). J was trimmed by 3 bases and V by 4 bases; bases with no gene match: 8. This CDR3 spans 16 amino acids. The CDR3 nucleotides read TGTGCCAGCAGCACCAGACAGGGGGCAGAAACAGATACGCAGTATTTT. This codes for CASSTRQGAETDTQYF.

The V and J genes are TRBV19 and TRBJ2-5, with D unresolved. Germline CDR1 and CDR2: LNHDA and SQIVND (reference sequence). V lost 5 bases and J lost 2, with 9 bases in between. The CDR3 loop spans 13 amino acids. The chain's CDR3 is CASSSTVQETQYF. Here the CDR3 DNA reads TGTGCCAGTAGTTCCACAGTACAAGAGACCCAGTACTTC.